This TCR beta chain was obtained from a study of early T cells in non-severe SARS-CoV-2 infection. TCRdb reanalysed the 5' RACE reads using MiXCR and keeps one entry per CDR3 protein. Here the sample spans about 27,000 distinct CDR3 sequences, just over 4% being singletons. This CDR3 region has 16 residues. Germline V gives CDR1 DFQATT, CDR2 SNEGSKA (reference sequence). V lost 3 bases, J lost 6 bases, and 12 bases stayed unmatched. The sequenced sample was whole blood. The chain carries TRBV20-1 and TRBJ2-1, with 9 bases that match TRBD2. The source is an adult who was a healthcare worker with PCR-confirmed SARS-CoV-2 infection or an uninfected control (not recorded which). CDR3 sequence (DNA): TGCAGTGCTAGTCCGTTTGGGGCGGGAGGGGGCAATGAGCAGTTCTTC. It codes for CSASPFGAGGGNEQFF.